Included here is one TCR beta chain sequence, with context. What it binds is unknown. This specimen includes other DNA sequences encoding the same CDR3. Data came from immunoSEQ multiplex PCR; TCRdb stores just in-frame clones and leaves some out. Counted here are about 150,000 clones, more than 70% occurring once; the ten biggest clones make up about 2.2%. V lost 6 bases and J lost 1, with 12 bases in between. CDR1 and CDR2 (germline): SQVTM, ANQGSEA. The CDR3 consists of 13 residues. The data were obtained in a study of cytomegalovirus exposure and HLA in healthy donors. Study outcomes and limitations: Rare sequences made up most TCRs, while some public TCRs were found in many donors.

V and J are TRBV29-1 and TRBJ1-1, with D possibly being TRBD1 (5 bases). The sample comprised PBMCs. The clonotype comes from a human donor in good health. This CDR3 is CSVESGGNTEAFF. In DNA, the CDR3 is TGCAGCGTCGAGTCGGGGGGGAACACTGAAGCTTTCTTT.